This T cell receptor beta chain stems from a study of cytomegalovirus exposure and HLA in healthy donors. The study, taken as a whole, reports: Association of 16,951 TCR beta sequences with HLA alleles was found at 0.05 false discovery rate in a later analysis. Later analysis associated a missense DCLRE1C variant with TCR beta V- and J-gene trimming. Reportedly, HLA-A and HLA-B alleles of most subjects were accurately predicted from TCR beta. The authors considered a cluster of highly shared sequence variants likely to be a sequencing artifact.

V lost 4 bases, J lost 5 bases, and 9 bases lay in between. This CDR3 region has 12 residues. CDR1 and CDR2 (germline): SGHDT, YYEEEE. Vbeta (60) and Jbeta (13) primers were used in the PCR. Here immunoSEQ multiplex PCR was the method, and the copy in TCRdb shows in-frame clones only, minus some. Here the sample spans 95,000 to 150,000 clones, 75% to 90% being singletons. Only one count was recorded for this clone. Its antigen is currently unknown. This chain uses TRBV5-6 with TRBJ1-1, with D tentatively TRBD1 (6 bases). Sequenced: PBMCs. The sequence was collected from a man aged 40-50 years in good health and CMV-seronegative. This CDR3 is CASSPQGTEAFF. The CDR3 DNA sequence: TGTGCCAGCAGCCCACAGGGTACTGAAGCTTTCTTT.